This paragraph reports one TCR beta chain. This record comes from a study of control samples from healthy donors and cancer patients. This table comes from immunoSEQ multiplex PCR, and its TCRdb copy is limited to in-frame clones, with some not included. This table holds 100,000 to 150,000 clones, approximately 92% found once. The germline gives CDR1 SGHRS, CDR2 YFSETQ. The CDR3 runs to 18 residues. The J segment lost 5 bases and the V segment lost 0 bases, leaving 13 bases of the junction unmatched. Specimen: blood. The chain has TRBV5-1 and TRBJ2-7, with 11 positions matching TRBD2. The receptor was isolated from a man between 18 and 35 years old in good health. The CDR3 nucleotides read TGCGCCAGCAGCTTGGGCCCCGTAGCGGGAGGGCCTTGGGACGAGCAGTACGTC. Translating gives CASSLGPVAGGPWDEQYV.